This is a list of T cell receptor beta chains from one sample in a study of T cells after yellow fever vaccination. TCRdb re-called the 5' RACE reads with MiXCR, one entry per CDR3 protein. Among 360,000 or so distinct CDR3 sequences listed, roughly 11% were seen once. The sample was PBMCs, taken on the day of the first yellow fever vaccination. The receptors derive from a man in his late teens or twenties who received the YFV17D yellow fever vaccine. Each CDR3 is given with its conserved first and last residue. The D gene is left open where the match is weak. Size values are once, few and many counts, or a class for expanded clones, and some rows have none.

CDR3 DNA	CDR3 protein	D gene	clone size	V gene	J gene
TGTGCCAGCAGCTTAGGAGGGACAGGGGAAGGTGGCTACACCTTC	CASSLGGTGEGGYTF	TRBD1	many	TRBV7-9	TRBJ1-2
TGTGCCACCGCTTTCCGGGGCCCGCATCAGCCCCAGCATTTT	CATAFRGPHQPQHF	.	few	TRBV6-2/TRBV6-3	TRBJ1-5
TGTGCCATCACCCAGGGTGGGATTAATTCACCCCTCCACTTT	CAITQGGINSPLHF	.	.	TRBV10-3	TRBJ1-6
TGTGCCAGCAGCCATGGACAGGACGCCTATGGCTACACCTTC	CASSHGQDAYGYTF	TRBD1	.	TRBV7-9	TRBJ1-2
TGTGCCAGCAGTTACTCGATGGGGGAGACCCAGTACTTC	CASSYSMGETQYF	.	.	TRBV6-6	TRBJ2-5
TGTGCCAGCAGTGGACAGACCGGGGGAGAGACCCAGTACTTC	CASSGQTGGETQYF	.	.	TRBV2	TRBJ2-5
TGTGCCAGCAGGGCCTTGGAAGCGGGGGGGCCCAATGAGCAGTTCTTC	CASRALEAGGPNEQFF	TRBD2	.	TRBV2	TRBJ2-1
TGTGCCAGCAGCCCGGACATTTATCAGCCCCAGCATTTT	CASSPDIYQPQHF	.	few	TRBV7-8	TRBJ1-5
TGCGCCAGCAGCCAAGATAGACTAGCGAGTAGCACAGATACGCAGTATTTT	CASSQDRLASSTDTQYF	TRBD2	few	TRBV4-1	TRBJ2-3
TGTGCCAGCAGCCAGGGCAGGACGAGTAGATATAGCAATCAGCCCCAGCATTTT	CASSQGRTSRYSNQPQHF	.	.	TRBV3-1	TRBJ1-5
TGTGCCAGCAGTTATCGATCCAACGTGGGGAACACTGAAGCTTTCTTT	CASSYRSNVGNTEAFF	.	few	TRBV6-5	TRBJ1-1
TGCGCCAGCAGCCAAGGGACTGAAACCTACGAGCAGTACTTC	CASSQGTETYEQYF	.	few	TRBV4-1	TRBJ2-7
TGTGCCAGCAGCGGGGACAGGAGATCCACAGATACGCAGTATTTT	CASSGDRRSTDTQYF	TRBD1	many	TRBV7-2	TRBJ2-3
TGTGCCAGCAGATCGAGGGGTGGCACAGATACGCAGTATTTT	CASRSRGGTDTQYF	.	few	TRBV13	TRBJ2-3
TGTGCCAGTAGTATTGGTGACGGAGGCTACGAGCAGTACTTC	CASSIGDGGYEQYF	.	.	TRBV19	TRBJ2-7
TGTGCCAGCAGCGCCTCCCGATATTCTGAGCAGTTCTTC	CASSASRYSEQFF	.	few	TRBV7-3	TRBJ2-1
TGTGCCAGCGGGTTGAAGGGACTTATGAACACTGAAGCTTTCTTT	CASGLKGLMNTEAFF	.	.	TRBV27	TRBJ1-1
TGCGCCAGCGTAGGGACAGTAGACACCGGGGAGCTGTTTTTT	CASVGTVDTGELFF	TRBD1	.	TRBV5-1	TRBJ2-2
TGTGCCACCAGTGATACAGGGCCTGGGGAGACCCAGTACTTC	CATSDTGPGETQYF	.	many	TRBV24-1	TRBJ2-5
TGTGCCAGCAGCCAGGCCCCGGTCTCCGGGGCCAACGTCCTGACTTTC	CASSQAPVSGANVLTF	.	.	TRBV7-2	TRBJ2-6
TGTGCCAGTAGTATTCGGGCGAACACCGGGGAGCTGTTTTTT	CASSIRANTGELFF	.	few	TRBV19	TRBJ2-2
TGTGCCAGCAGTTACCCCGGACAGGGGGTTGAGCAGTACTTC	CASSYPGQGVEQYF	TRBD1	.	TRBV6-2/TRBV6-3	TRBJ2-7
TGCAGCGTTGAAGGGGACAGGGGGATGGAGACCCAGTACTTC	CSVEGDRGMETQYF	TRBD1	.	TRBV29-1	TRBJ2-5
TGTGCCAGCAGCCAAGGGGTCCCGAGGGTCGTGGAGACCCAGTACTTC	CASSQGVPRVVETQYF	.	.	TRBV3-1	TRBJ2-5
TGCAGTGCTTCCCGCCCCGATGCTAATGAAAAACTGTTTTTT	CSASRPDANEKLFF	.	few	TRBV20-1	TRBJ1-4
TGTGCCAGCAGTCGGCGGGGGGTACAAGAGACCCAGTACTTC	CASSRRGVQETQYF	TRBD2	few	TRBV12-3/TRBV12-4	TRBJ2-5
TGCGCCAGCAGCAGGACCGGGACAGTTCTCTACAATGAGCAGTTCTTC	CASSRTGTVLYNEQFF	TRBD1	.	TRBV5-1	TRBJ2-1
TGCGCCAGCAGCCAAAGGCAGAACTATGGCTACACCTTC	CASSQRQNYGYTF	.	.	TRBV4-3	TRBJ1-2
TGCGCCAGCAGCTTGGTGGGTGCGGGAACTTCCTACAATGAGCAGTTCTTC	CASSLVGAGTSYNEQFF	.	.	TRBV5-1	TRBJ2-1
TGTGCCACCAGCAGAGAGCAGGGACTTACGTATGGCTACACCTTC	CATSREQGLTYGYTF	.	few	TRBV15	TRBJ1-2
TGTGCCAGCAGCGCCCTCGCCGGGGAGCTGTTTTTT	CASSALAGELFF	.	.	TRBV7-9	TRBJ2-2
TGTGCCAGCAGTGACTGGACATATGGCTACACCTTC	CASSDWTYGYTF	.	.	TRBV6-5	TRBJ1-2
TGTGCCAGCAGCCAAGTCGAGCGGCAGTCCGGGGAGCTGTTTTTT	CASSQVERQSGELFF	.	many	TRBV4-2	TRBJ2-2
TGTGCCACCGACCGAGGGGGACTAGCCGGAACAGATACGCAGTATTTT	CATDRGGLAGTDTQYF	TRBD2	.	TRBV7-2	TRBJ2-3
TGTGCCACCAGCAGAGATCAAGGGAATACCTACGAGCAGTACTTC	CATSRDQGNTYEQYF	.	.	TRBV15	TRBJ2-7
TGTGCCAGCAGGAGGTCTTTTGACCCGAGGACTGAAGCTTTCTTT	CASRRSFDPRTEAFF	.	.	TRBV6-1	TRBJ1-1
TGTGCCAGCAGTGAATTAACGTATGAGCAGTTCTTC	CASSELTYEQFF	.	.	TRBV2	TRBJ2-1
TGTGCTAGTGGTTTGGGGTCTTCGGGGTTGGTGTTGCCCCAGTACTTC	CASGLGSSGLVLPQYF	.	many	TRBV12-5	TRBJ2-5
TGCGCCAGCAGCCTGCGGGGCGGGGGGCTTAATGAGCAGTTCTTC	CASSLRGGGLNEQFF	TRBD2	many	TRBV4-3	TRBJ2-1
TGCGCCAGCAGCTCCTCATCCGGGACTAGCGGGGAAGAGACCCAGTACTTC	CASSSSSGTSGEETQYF	TRBD2	.	TRBV5-1	TRBJ2-5